The 25 T cell receptor beta chains given below trace back to one sample, sequenced in a study of OX40 agonist ivuxolimab in advanced cancers. The method was immunoSEQ multiplex PCR; TCRdb's version includes in-frame clones alone and lacks a portion of them. The sample lists about 46,000 clones; about 88% were seen once. Sample: CD4+ or CD8+ T cells sorted from blood, taken in a trial of the OX40 agonist ivuxolimab. These receptors were obtained from an adult with an advanced solid tumor such as melanoma, head and neck, liver or kidney cancer.

This clone was found a few times. The chain combines TRBV5-4 with TRBJ2-6; D gene unclear. The CDR3 extends over 16 amino acids. V was cut by 4 bases and J by 2 bases, with 13 bases left in between. Germline lookup yields CDR1 SGHNT and CDR2 YYREEE (reference sequence). The CDR3 sequence is CASSRPLGAGANVLTF. The CDR3, as DNA: TGTGCCAGCAGCCGACCTTTAGGAGCTGGGGCCAACGTCCTGACTTTC.

The chain joins TRBV7-8 to TRBJ2-5; D gene unclear. The J call is uncertain, as TRBJ2-7 better fits the DNA end. Per germline, CDR1 SGHVS and CDR2 FQNEAQ. The CDR3 length is 13 residues. The DNA of the CDR3 is TGTGCCAGCAGCTTAGGGGCCCGCTACGAGCAGTACTTC. This sequence encodes CASSLGARYEQYF.

The rearrangement joins TRBV2 to TRBJ2-1; D may be TRBD2 (6 bases). The CDR3 totals 13 residues. CDR1 and CDR2 (germline): SNHLY, FYNNEI. V lost 0 bases, J lost 10 bases, and 10 bases lay in between. The CDR3 DNA reads TGTGCCAGCAGTGAAGCGCGGGGTGGGGAGCAGTTCTTC. It encodes CASSEARGGEQFF.

The gene calls are TRBV6-5 and TRBJ2-3, with TRBD1 matching 10 bases. Germline V gene lookup returns CDR1 MNHEY and CDR2 SVGAGI. The V segment lost 4 bases and the J segment 1 base; nucleotides outside the gene matches: 5. CDR3 length: 16 amino acids. The CDR3 sequence: CASSLGTGEGTDTQYF. CDR3 DNA: TGTGCCAGCAGTTTAGGGACAGGGGAAGGCACAGATACGCAGTATTTT.

The CDR3 loop is CASSVGLAGGQETQYF. CDR3 DNA sequence: TGTGCCAGCAGCGTAGGACTAGCGGGAGGGCAAGAGACCCAGTACTTC. The V and J genes are TRBV9 and TRBJ2-5; 14 bases fit TRBD2. The CDR3 runs to 16 residues. Trimming removed 0 bases from V and 2 bases from J; junction bases left unmatched: 0. The germline V gene encodes CDR1 SGDLS and CDR2 YYNGEE.

The CDR3 loop is CASRFGNNQPQHF. DNA of the CDR3: TGCGCCAGCAGGTTCGGTAACAATCAGCCCCAGCATTTT. This chain joins TRBV10-2 and TRBJ1-5, with unresolved D. Germline V gene lookup returns CDR1 WSHSY and CDR2 SAAADI. V lost 6 bases and J lost 3, with 9 bases in between. The CDR3 totals 13 residues.

V and J are TRBV7-8 and TRBJ2-2; 9 nucleotides match TRBD1. Germline CDR1 SGHVS, CDR2 FQNEAQ. There are 15 residues in the CDR3. Trimming took 5 bases from V and 8 from J; bases not matched to a gene: 9. The CDR3 loop is CASSPGTGFTGELFF. CDR3 DNA: TGTGCCAGCAGCCCGGGGACAGGGTTTACTGGGGAGCTGTTTTTT.

A few counts support this clone. The chain is built from TRBV7-3 and TRBJ1-1, with TRBD1 as a possible D gene (5 bases). This CDR3 is built from 13 residues. The germline CDR1 and CDR2 sequences are SGHTA and FQGTGA. Trimming removed 8 bases at V and 6 bases at J, with 16 bases between. The CDR3 loop reads CASARGRGAEAFF. CDR3 bases: TGTGCCAGCGCCAGAGGGAGGGGCGCTGAAGCTTTCTTT.

The V gene is TRBV6-1, the J gene TRBJ2-2, with TRBD2 matching 7 bases. This CDR3 contains 15 residues. Germline V gives CDR1 MNHNS, CDR2 SASEGT. The junction had 6 bases not matched to a gene; V was cut back by 6 bases and J by 2 bases. The CDR3 here is CASRQLAINTGELFF. In nucleotides, the CDR3 is TGTGCCAGCAGACAACTAGCGATTAACACCGGGGAGCTGTTTTTT.

The J gene is TRBJ2-1, the V gene TRBV5-4; 16 nucleotides agree with TRBD2. With V trimmed by 5 bases and J by 8 bases, 4 bases remained unmatched. The CDR3 is 15 amino acids. The V gene's germline CDR1 is SGHNT and CDR2 YYREEE (reference sequence). CDR3 DNA sequence: TGTGCCAGCAGACCCGGGACTAGCGGGAGGGATGAGCAGTTCTTC. Its translation: CASRPGTSGRDEQFF.

The chain combines TRBV18 with TRBJ2-7, with 8 bases matching TRBD2. Germline V gives CDR1 KGHSH, CDR2 LQKENI. V lost 3 bases to trimming and J lost 4 bases; unmatched junction nucleotides: 11. This CDR3 spans 16 amino acids. The CDR3 DNA follows: TGTGCCAGCTCACCCCAGCGGGGACTAGAAATATACGAGCAGTACTTC. Amino acids: CASSPQRGLEIYEQYF.

The gene calls are TRBV11-3 and TRBJ1-4; a weak D match, TRBD1 (6 bases). Per germline, CDR1 SGHNT and CDR2 YENEEA. This CDR3 spans 15 amino acids. The V end lost 5 bases, the J end lost 7 bases, and 17 bases lay between the germline ends. In DNA, the CDR3 is TGTGCCAGCAGCGAGATCCCCCAGGGGAGTGAAAAACTGTTTTTT. It encodes CASSEIPQGSEKLFF.

The chain has TRBV2 and TRBJ2-7, with 8 bases aligning to TRBD2. The germline V gene encodes CDR1 SNHLY and CDR2 FYNNEI. This CDR3 comprises 16 residues. With V trimmed by 8 bases and J by 2 bases, 14 bases remained unmatched. The DNA of the CDR3 is TGTGCCAGCGGGCCGCCCCTAGCGGGTACGACCTACGAGCAGTACTTC. Translated: CASGPPLAGTTYEQYF.

V usage is TRBV11-2 and J usage is TRBJ1-2; maybe TRBD1 (6 bases). This CDR3 comprises 15 residues. The germline V and J ends were trimmed by 5 bases and 4 bases, with 17 bases remaining between them. Germline loops: CDR1 SGHAT, CDR2 FQNNGV. This CDR3 reads CASSLIQGNGYGYTF. The CDR3 coding sequence is TGTGCCAGCAGCCTCATTCAGGGGAACGGCTATGGCTACACCTTC.

This chain joins TRBV6-1 and TRBJ2-2, with D perhaps matching TRBD1 or TRBD2 (6 bases each). Germline V gene lookup returns CDR1 MNHNS and CDR2 SASEGT. The length of the CDR3 is 14 residues. V was clipped by 7 bases and J by 5 bases, with 14 bases between them. The CDR3: CASNPGASTGELFF. CDR3 coding DNA: TGTGCCAGCAACCCGGGGGCGTCGACCGGGGAGCTGTTTTTT.

The chain is built from TRBV29-1 and TRBJ1-1; D is possibly TRBD1 (5 bases). Deletions cut 6 bases from V and 8 bases from J, with 19 bases between. CDR1 is SQVTM, CDR2 ANQGSEA, per germline. The CDR3 is 13 residues long. CDR3 in amino acids: CSVAPGPAIEAFF. DNA of the CDR3: TGCAGCGTCGCCCCAGGGCCCGCCATAGAAGCTTTCTTT.

The chain joins TRBV2 to TRBJ2-5; D unresolved. The germline V gene has CDR1 SNHLY and CDR2 FYNNEI. V was trimmed by 4 bases and J by 5 bases, leaving 11 bases between them. The CDR3 sequence is 13 residues long. The CDR3 DNA sequence: TGTGCCAGCAGTGCCGGCGTTTTGGAGACCCAGTACTTC. It yields the protein CASSAGVLETQYF.

The genes are TRBV27 and TRBJ2-3, with D tentatively TRBD2 (5 bases). This CDR3 contains 14 residues. Between the trimmed V and J ends, which lost 1 base and 2 bases, there was a span of 7 bases. CDR1 and CDR2 from the germline V gene are MNHEY and SMNVEV (reference sequence). The CDR3 region is CASSLWGATDTQYF. CDR3 DNA sequence: TGTGCCAGCAGTTTATGGGGAGCCACAGATACGCAGTATTTT.

The table lists this clone with a few counts. This rearrangement joins TRBV10-3 to TRBJ2-2; D could derive from TRBD1 or TRBD2 (5 bases each). Germline V gene data show CDR1 as ENHRY and CDR2 as SYGVKD. Trimming took 3 bases from V and 2 from J, leaving 16 bases between them. CDR3 length: 17 amino acids. As DNA, the CDR3 is TGTGCCATCAGTGATTATCCGGGACCCCTAAACACCGGGGAGCTGTTTTTT. Encoded protein: CAISDYPGPLNTGELFF.

The chain uses TRBV21-1 and TRBJ2-7; the table's TRBD2 call for D was not verified on the DNA. TRBV21-1 is a recognized pseudogene. The CDR3 is 12 amino acids. The CDR3 spells CASSIFSYEQYF. The CDR3 DNA follows: TGTGCCAGCAGCATCTTCTCCTACGAGCAGTACTTC.

This clone has more than one count but fewer than ten. The chain carries TRBV9 and TRBJ2-1; possible D gene TRBD2, 5 bases. This CDR3 comprises 17 residues. In germline, CDR1 is SGDLS, CDR2 YYNGEE. V dropped 3 bases and J dropped 0 bases, with 16 bases sitting between them. The CDR3 loop reads CASSGGVLAHSYNEQFF. The DNA of the CDR3 is TGTGCCAGCAGCGGTGGGGTTCTAGCACACTCCTACAATGAGCAGTTCTTC.

The chain couples TRBV18 to TRBJ2-5; TRBD1 aligns across 8 bases. V was clipped by 2 bases and J by 5 bases; unmatched bases: 7. Germline V gene lookup returns CDR1 KGHSH and CDR2 LQKENI. The CDR3 totals 15 residues. CDR3 DNA sequence: TGTGCCAGCTCACCAAGGCAGGGGGCGTGGGAGACCCAGTACTTC. Amino acid sequence: CASSPRQGAWETQYF.

The V gene is TRBV11-2, the J gene TRBJ1-3; weak D call: TRBD1 (5 bases). The V gene's germline CDR1 is SGHAT and CDR2 FQNNGV. Between the trimmed V and J ends, which lost 3 bases and 7 bases, there was a span of 7 bases. The CDR3 spans 12 residues. This CDR3 is CASSLGRNTIYF. The CDR3 DNA follows: TGTGCCAGCAGCTTGGGACGGAACACCATATATTTT.

This clone was observed a single time. The chain is built from TRBV30 and TRBJ2-1, with a tentative D call TRBD1 (5 bases). The germline CDR1 and CDR2 sequences are GTSNPN and SVGIG (reference sequence). Trimming removed 3 bases at V and 12 bases at J, with 15 bases between. The CDR3 has 12 amino acids. CDR3 coding DNA: TGTGCCTGGAGGGAAGACAGTGCCGGGCAGTTCTTC. Encoded protein: CAWREDSAGQFF.

The gene calls are TRBV6-4 and TRBJ2-1; D is unclear. The germline V gene encodes CDR1 MRHNA and CDR2 SNTAGT. The CDR3 length is 14 residues. V was trimmed by 1 base and J by 5 bases, leaving 9 bases between them. The CDR3 DNA follows: TGTGCCAGCAGTGACTATTGGCCGGACAATGAGCAGTTCTTC. Its protein product is CASSDYWPDNEQFF.